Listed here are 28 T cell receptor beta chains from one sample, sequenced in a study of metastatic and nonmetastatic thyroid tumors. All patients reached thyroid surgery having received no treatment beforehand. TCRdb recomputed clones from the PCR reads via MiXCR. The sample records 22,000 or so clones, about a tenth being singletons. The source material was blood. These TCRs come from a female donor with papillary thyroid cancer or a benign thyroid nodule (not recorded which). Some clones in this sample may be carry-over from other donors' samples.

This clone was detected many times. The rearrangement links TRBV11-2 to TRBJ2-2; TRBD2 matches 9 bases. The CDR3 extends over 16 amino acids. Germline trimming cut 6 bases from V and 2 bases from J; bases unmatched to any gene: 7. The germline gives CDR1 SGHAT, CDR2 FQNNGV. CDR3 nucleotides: TGTGCCAGCAGAGAGACTAGCGGAGCAAACACCGGGGAGCTGTTTTTT. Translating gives CASRETSGANTGELFF.

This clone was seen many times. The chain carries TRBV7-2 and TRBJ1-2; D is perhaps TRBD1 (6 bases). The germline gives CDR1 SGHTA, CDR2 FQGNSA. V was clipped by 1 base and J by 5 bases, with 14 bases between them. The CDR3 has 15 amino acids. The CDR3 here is CASSLGGAGTYGYTF. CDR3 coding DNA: TGTGCCAGCAGCTTAGGGGGGGCCGGGACATATGGCTACACCTTC.

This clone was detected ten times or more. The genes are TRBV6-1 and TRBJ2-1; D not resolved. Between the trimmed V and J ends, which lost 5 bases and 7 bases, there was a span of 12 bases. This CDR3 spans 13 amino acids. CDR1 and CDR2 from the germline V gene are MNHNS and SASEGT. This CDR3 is CASSSTSRNEQFF. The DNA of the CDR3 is TGTGCCAGCAGTTCCACGTCCAGAAATGAGCAGTTCTTC.

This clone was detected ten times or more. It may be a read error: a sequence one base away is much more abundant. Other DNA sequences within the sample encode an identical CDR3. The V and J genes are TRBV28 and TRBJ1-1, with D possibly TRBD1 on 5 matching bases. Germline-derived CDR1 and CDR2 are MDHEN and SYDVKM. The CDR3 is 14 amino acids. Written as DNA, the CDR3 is TGTGCCAGCAGTCTCAAAGGCTATGGGACTGAAGCTCTCTTT. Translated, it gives CASSLKGYGTEALF.

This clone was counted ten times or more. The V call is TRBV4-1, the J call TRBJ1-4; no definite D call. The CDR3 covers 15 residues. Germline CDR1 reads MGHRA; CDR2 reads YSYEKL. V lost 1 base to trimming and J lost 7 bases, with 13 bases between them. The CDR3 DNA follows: TGCGCCAGCAGCCAAGCTTCGGGATCCTTTGAAAAACTGTTTTTT. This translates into CASSQASGSFEKLFF.

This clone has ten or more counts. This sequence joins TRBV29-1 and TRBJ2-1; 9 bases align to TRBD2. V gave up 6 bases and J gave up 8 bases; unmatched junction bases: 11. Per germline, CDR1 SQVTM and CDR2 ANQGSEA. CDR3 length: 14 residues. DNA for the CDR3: TGCAGCGTATGTCCTAGCGGGATGGGGGATGAGCAGTTCTTC. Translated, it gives CSVCPSGMGDEQFF.

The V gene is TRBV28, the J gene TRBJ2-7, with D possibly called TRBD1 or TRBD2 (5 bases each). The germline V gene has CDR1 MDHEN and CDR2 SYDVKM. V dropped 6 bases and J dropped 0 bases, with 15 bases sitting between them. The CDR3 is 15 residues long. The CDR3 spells CASSQIPGSSYEQYF. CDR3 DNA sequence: TGTGCCAGCAGCCAAATCCCAGGGAGCTCCTACGAGCAGTACTTC.

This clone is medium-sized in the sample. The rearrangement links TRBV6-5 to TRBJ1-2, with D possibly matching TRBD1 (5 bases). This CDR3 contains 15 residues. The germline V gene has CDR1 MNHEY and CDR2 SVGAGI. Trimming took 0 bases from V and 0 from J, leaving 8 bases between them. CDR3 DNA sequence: TGTGCCAGCAGTTACTCCAGGGTAACTAACTATGGCTACACCTTC. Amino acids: CASSYSRVTNYGYTF.

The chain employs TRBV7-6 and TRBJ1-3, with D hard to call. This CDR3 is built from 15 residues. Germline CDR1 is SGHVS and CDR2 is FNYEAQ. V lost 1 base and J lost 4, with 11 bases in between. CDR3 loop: CASSLEGGRGNTIYF. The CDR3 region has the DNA TGTGCCAGCAGCTTAGAAGGTGGCAGGGGAAACACCATATATTTT.

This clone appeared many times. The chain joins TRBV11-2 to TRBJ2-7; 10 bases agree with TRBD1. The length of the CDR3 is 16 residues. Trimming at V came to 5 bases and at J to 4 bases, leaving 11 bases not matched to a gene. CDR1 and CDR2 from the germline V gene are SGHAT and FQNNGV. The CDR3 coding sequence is TGTGCCAGCAGCCCAAGGCCCGGGACAGGGGATTACGAGCAGTACTTC. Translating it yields CASSPRPGTGDYEQYF.

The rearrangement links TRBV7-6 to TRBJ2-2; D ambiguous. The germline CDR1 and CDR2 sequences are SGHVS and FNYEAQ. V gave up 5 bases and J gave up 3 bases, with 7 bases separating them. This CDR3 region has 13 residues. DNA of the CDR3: TGTGCCAGCAGCCACAGACACACCGGGGAGCTGTTTTTT. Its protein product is CASSHRHTGELFF. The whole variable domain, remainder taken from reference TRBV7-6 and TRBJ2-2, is GAGVSQSPRYKVTKRGQDVALRCDPISGHVSLYWYRQALGQGPEFLTYFNYEAQQDKSGLPNDRFSAERPEGSISTLTIQRTEQRDSAMYRCASSHRHTGELFFGEGSRLTVL.

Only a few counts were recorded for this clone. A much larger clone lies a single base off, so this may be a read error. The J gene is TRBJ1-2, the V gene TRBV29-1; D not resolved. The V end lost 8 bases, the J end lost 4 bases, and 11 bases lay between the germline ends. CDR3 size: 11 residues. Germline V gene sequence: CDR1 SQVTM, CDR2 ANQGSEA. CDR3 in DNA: TGCAGCTTACAAGAACCCTATGGCTACACCTTC. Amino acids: CSLQEPYGYTF. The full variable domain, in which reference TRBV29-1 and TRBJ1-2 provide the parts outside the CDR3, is SAVISQKPSRDICQRGTSLTIQCQVDSQVTMMFWYRQQPGQSLTLIATANQGSEATYESGFVIDKFPISRPNLTFSTLTVSNMSPEDSSIYLCSLQEPYGYTFGSGTRLTVV.

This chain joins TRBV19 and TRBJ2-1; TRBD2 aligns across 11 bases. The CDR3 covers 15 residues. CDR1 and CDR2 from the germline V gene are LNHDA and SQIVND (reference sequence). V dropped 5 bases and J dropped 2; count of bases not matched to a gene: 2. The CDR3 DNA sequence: TGTGCCAGTAGTCAGGGACTAGCGGCCTACAATGAGCAGTTCTTC. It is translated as CASSQGLAAYNEQFF.

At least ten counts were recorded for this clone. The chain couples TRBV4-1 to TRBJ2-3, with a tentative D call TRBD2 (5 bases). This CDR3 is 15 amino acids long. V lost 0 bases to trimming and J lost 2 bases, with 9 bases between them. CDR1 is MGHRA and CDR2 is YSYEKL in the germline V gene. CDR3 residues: CASSQDGRVTDTQYF. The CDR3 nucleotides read TGCGCCAGCAGCCAAGATGGGAGAGTCACAGATACGCAGTATTTT.

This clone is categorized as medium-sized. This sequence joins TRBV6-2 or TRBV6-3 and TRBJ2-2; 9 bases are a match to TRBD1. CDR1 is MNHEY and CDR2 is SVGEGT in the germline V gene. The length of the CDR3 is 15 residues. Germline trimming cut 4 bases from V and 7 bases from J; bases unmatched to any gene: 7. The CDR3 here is CASSSPGQGVGELFF. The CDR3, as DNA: TGTGCCAGCAGTTCCCCGGGACAGGGTGTCGGGGAGCTGTTTTTT.

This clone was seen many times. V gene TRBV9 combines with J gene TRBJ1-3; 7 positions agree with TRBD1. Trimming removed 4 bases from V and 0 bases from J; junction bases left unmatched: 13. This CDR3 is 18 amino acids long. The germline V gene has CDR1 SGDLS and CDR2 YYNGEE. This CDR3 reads CASSTQSTGSLSGNTIYF. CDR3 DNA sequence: TGTGCCAGCAGCACCCAATCGACAGGGAGTCTCTCTGGAAACACCATATATTTT.

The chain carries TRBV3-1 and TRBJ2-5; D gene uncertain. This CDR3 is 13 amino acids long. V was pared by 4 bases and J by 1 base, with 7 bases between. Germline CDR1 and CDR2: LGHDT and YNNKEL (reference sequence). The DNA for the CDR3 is TGTGCCAGCAGCCTCTACTCCCAAGAGACCCAGTACTTC. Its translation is CASSLYSQETQYF.

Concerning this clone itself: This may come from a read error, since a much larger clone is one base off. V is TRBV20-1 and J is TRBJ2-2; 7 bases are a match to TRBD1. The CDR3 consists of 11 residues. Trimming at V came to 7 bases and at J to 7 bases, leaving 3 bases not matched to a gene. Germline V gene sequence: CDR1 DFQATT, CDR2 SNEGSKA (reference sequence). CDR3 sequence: CSGDSRGELFF. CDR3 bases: TGCAGTGGGGACAGCCGCGGGGAGCTGTTTTTT.

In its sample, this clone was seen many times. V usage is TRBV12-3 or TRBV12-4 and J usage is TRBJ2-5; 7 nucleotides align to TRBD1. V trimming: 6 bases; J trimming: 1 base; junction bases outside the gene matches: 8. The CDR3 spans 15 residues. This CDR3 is CASRPGQAAQETQYF. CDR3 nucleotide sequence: TGTGCCAGCAGACCCGGACAGGCTGCCCAAGAGACCCAGTACTTC.

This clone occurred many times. The DNA for the CDR3 is TGTGCCAGCAGCCAAGATTTAGGTCAGCCCCAGCATTTT. Protein: CASSQDLGQPQHF. The V call is TRBV4-2, the J call TRBJ1-5; D gene unclear. This CDR3 spans 13 amino acids. Between the trimmed V and J ends, which lost 0 bases and 6 bases, there was a span of 6 bases. CDR1 and CDR2 from the germline V gene are LGHNA and YNFKEQ.

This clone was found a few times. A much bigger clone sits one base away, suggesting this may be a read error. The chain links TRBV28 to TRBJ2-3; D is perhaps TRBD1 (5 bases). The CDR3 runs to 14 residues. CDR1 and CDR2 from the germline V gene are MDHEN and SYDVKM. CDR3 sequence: CVSILQVGRDTQYF. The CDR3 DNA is TGTGTCAGCATTTTACAGGTGGGCCGGGATACGCAGTATTTT.

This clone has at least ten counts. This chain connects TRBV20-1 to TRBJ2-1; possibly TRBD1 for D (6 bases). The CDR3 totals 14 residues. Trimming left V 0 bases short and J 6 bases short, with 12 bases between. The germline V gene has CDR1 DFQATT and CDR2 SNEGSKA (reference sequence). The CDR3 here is CSARENRVANEQFF. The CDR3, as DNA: TGCAGTGCTAGAGAGAACAGGGTGGCCAATGAGCAGTTCTTC.

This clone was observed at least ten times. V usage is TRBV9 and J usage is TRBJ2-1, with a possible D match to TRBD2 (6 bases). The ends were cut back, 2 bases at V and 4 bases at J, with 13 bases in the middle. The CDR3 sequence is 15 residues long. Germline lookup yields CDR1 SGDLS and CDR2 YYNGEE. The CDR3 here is CASSVKDGGYNEQFF. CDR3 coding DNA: TGTGCCAGCAGCGTGAAGGATGGAGGGTACAATGAGCAGTTCTTC.

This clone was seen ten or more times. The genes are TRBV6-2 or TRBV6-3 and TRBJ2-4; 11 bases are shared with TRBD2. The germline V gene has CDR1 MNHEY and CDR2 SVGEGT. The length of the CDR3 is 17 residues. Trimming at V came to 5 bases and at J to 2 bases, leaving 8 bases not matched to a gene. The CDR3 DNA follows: TGTGCCAGCAGTAAACCGGGACTAGCGGATACCAAAAACATTCAGTACTTC. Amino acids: CASSKPGLADTKNIQYF.

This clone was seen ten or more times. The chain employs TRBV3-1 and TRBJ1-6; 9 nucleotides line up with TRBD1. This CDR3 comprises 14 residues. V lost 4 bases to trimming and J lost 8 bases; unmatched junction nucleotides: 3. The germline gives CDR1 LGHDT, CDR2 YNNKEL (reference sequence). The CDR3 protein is CASSLGQGHSPLHF. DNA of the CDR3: TGTGCCAGCAGCCTCGGACAGGGGCATTCACCCCTCCACTTT.

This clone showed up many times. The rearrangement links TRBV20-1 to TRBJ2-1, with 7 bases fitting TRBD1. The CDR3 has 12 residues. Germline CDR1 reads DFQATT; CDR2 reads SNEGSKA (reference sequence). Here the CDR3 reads CSPGQSYNEQFF. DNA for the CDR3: TGCAGCCCGGGACAGAGTTACAATGAGCAGTTCTTC.

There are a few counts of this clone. The CDR3 sequence: CASSYSTNYGQYF. The DNA of the CDR3 is TGTGCCAGCAGTTACTCGACTAACTACGGTCAGTACTTC. This sequence joins TRBV6-5 and TRBJ2-7; the D gene is possibly TRBD2 (5 bases). Trimming left V 0 bases short and J 10 bases short, with 13 bases between. Germline CDR1 MNHEY, CDR2 SVGAGI. The CDR3 length is 13 residues.

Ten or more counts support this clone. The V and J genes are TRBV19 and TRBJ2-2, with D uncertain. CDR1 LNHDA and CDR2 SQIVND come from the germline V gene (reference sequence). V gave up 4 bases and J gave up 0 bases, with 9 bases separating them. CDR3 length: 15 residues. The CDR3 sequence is CASSNSGPNTGELFF. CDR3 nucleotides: TGTGCCAGTAGTAACTCGGGTCCGAACACCGGGGAGCTGTTTTTT.